The 12 T cell receptor beta chains below come from one sample, sequenced in a study of T-cell reconstitution after alpha-beta-depleted transplantation in children. Preparation of the TCRbeta library was carried out with unique molecular identifiers. TCRdb re-called the PCR reads with MiXCR, one entry per CDR3 protein. The data show 440,000 or so distinct CDR3 sequences, 43% seen once. This sample comprised PBMCs, obtained before TCRalphabeta/CD19-depleted stem cell transplant. The receptors come from a girl aged 2 to 10 with aplastic anemia, due to receive a stem cell transplant.

Ten or more counts support this clonotype. The gene calls are TRBV7-3 and TRBJ2-7; D uncertain. There are 13 residues in the CDR3. Germline CDR1 is SGHTA and CDR2 is FQGTGA. V was pared by 5 bases and J by 4 bases, with 12 bases between. The CDR3 DNA reads TGTGCCAGCAGCCTATCGGCTGGGTACGAGCAGTACTTC. As protein: CASSLSAGYEQYF. Drawing the rest from reference TRBV7-3 and TRBJ2-7, the complete variable domain is GAGVSQTPSNKVTEKGKYVELRCDPISGHTALYWYRQSLGQGPEFLIYFQGTGAADDSGLPNDRFFAVRPEGSVSTLKIQRTERGDSAVYLCASSLSAGYEQYFGPGTRLTVT.

Regarding this clonotype: With a much larger clone just one base away, this may be a read error. The rearrangement links TRBV4-2 to TRBJ1-1; D gene ambiguous. V lost 1 base to trimming and J lost 1 base, with 4 bases between them. In germline, CDR1 is LGHNA, CDR2 YNFKEQ. The CDR3 runs 13 residues. This CDR3 reads CASSQGENTEAFF. CDR3 nucleotides: TGTGCCAGCAGCCAAGGGGAGAACACTGAAGCTTTCTTT.

The rearrangement links TRBV5-6 to TRBJ1-4; 11 bases fit TRBD1. J gave up 8 bases and V 3 bases, and 15 bases lay outside the gene matches. From germline, CDR1 is SGHDT and CDR2 YYEEEE. CDR3 length: 18 amino acids. The CDR3 DNA is TGTGCCAGCAGCTCGCTGTCCCGGGACAGGGGGGGATACGAAAAACTGTTTTTT. Its protein product is CASSSLSRDRGGYEKLFF.

The V and J genes are TRBV20-1 and TRBJ2-1; no clear D gene. This CDR3 has 13 amino acids. In germline, CDR1 is DFQATT, CDR2 SNEGSKA (reference sequence). V lost 5 bases and J 5 bases, leaving 13 bases between the germline ends. The CDR3 region has the DNA TGCAGTGCTTGGTACCGGGCCAACAATGAGCAGTTCTTC. Protein: CSAWYRANNEQFF.

This clonotype was detected a few times. V is TRBV20-1 and J is TRBJ2-3; 7 bases line up with TRBD2. The germline V gene has CDR1 DFQATT and CDR2 SNEGSKA (reference sequence). CDR3 length equals 23 residues. J was trimmed by 1 base and V by 0 bases; bases with no gene match: 28. The CDR3 nucleotides are TGCAGTGCTAGAGATCTCCCAGGTCTTACCCGCGGGAGTATAACCGATCGCACAGATACGCAGTATTTT. It yields the protein CSARDLPGLTRGSITDRTDTQYF.

Only a few counts were recorded for this clonotype. The chain recombines TRBV6-2 or TRBV6-3 with TRBJ2-5, with 13 bases lining up with TRBD2. The CDR3 consists of 16 residues. In germline, CDR1 is MNHEY, CDR2 SVGEGT. Unmatched junction bases numbered 6, after V lost 5 bases and J lost 3 bases. The CDR3 DNA sequence: TGTGCCAGCAGTCAGGGACTAGCGGGACCAAAAGAGACCCAGTACTTC. This translates into CASSQGLAGPKETQYF.

This clonotype has just a few counts. The chain carries TRBV28 and TRBJ1-2; D is undetermined. In germline, CDR1 is MDHEN, CDR2 SYDVKM. V was clipped by 2 bases and J by 8 bases, with 15 bases between them. This CDR3 has 14 residues. CDR3 sequence reads: CASSLRQLMGGYTF. In nucleotides, the CDR3 is TGTGCCAGCAGTTTACGGCAACTAATGGGGGGCTACACCTTC.

The CDR3 loop is CASSLVAGDSNTIYF. CDR3 DNA: TGTGCCAGCAGCTTAGTGGCGGGTGATTCTAACACCATATATTTT. This chain links TRBV7-2 with TRBJ1-3; D remains unclear. Trimming took 1 base from V and 7 from J, leaving 14 bases between them. CDR3 length equals 15 residues. Per germline, CDR1 SGHTA and CDR2 FQGNSA.

V gene TRBV4-2 combines with J gene TRBJ2-7, with 15 nucleotides matching TRBD2. The CDR3 loop spans 20 amino acids. The ends lost 1 base at V and 7 bases at J; junction bases unmatched: 17. In germline, CDR1 is LGHNA, CDR2 YNFKEQ. DNA for the CDR3: TGTGCCAGCAGCCAAGGGGAACCGGGACTAGCGGGAGGTTCCCTTAAGGAGCAGTACTTC. It is translated as CASSQGEPGLAGGSLKEQYF.

This clonotype was counted a few times. In nucleotides, the CDR3 is TGTGCCAGCAGCTCTCTGACAGACCTCGGAAACACCATATATTTT. The encoded protein is CASSSLTDLGNTIYF. J is TRBJ1-3 and V is TRBV12-3 or TRBV12-4; a weak D match, TRBD1 (5 bases). The V and J ends lost 6 bases and 4 bases respectively, with 16 bases between them. CDR3 length equals 15 residues.

This clonotype appeared many times. The J gene is TRBJ2-3, the V gene TRBV5-1; 9 nucleotides agree with TRBD2. CDR1 SGHRS and CDR2 YFSETQ come from the germline V gene. The ends lost 2 bases at V and 1 base at J; junction bases unmatched: 8. The CDR3 is 17 residues long. CDR3 nucleotide sequence: TGCGCCAGCAGCTTTGGAAGCGGGAGGCCCGGCACAGATACGCAGTATTTT. Encoded protein: CASSFGSGRPGTDTQYF.

Points on this clonotype: The junction departs from the called germline gene at one end, perhaps through a read error. The rearrangement uses TRBV2 and TRBJ2-3; D tentatively reads TRBD1 or TRBD2 (5 bases each). The CDR3 sequence is 16 residues long. Germline lookup yields CDR1 SNHLY and CDR2 FYNNEI. The CDR3 region is CTSRDGSQYSTDTQYF. The CDR3, as DNA: TGTACCAGCAGGGATGGGAGCCAGTATAGCACAGATACGCAGTATTTT.